This entry lists 4 T cell receptor beta chains sequenced from one sample in a study of blood T cell repertoires in COVID-19. The protocol was immunoSEQ multiplex PCR, while the TCRdb copy is restricted to in-frame clones and leaves out a portion. The sample consists of around 260,000 clones, approximately 88% of them appearing once. The sequenced material came from peripheral blood. Receptor source: a woman in her 70s with COVID-19, enrolled during active disease.

The chain combines TRBV27 with TRBJ2-3, with no clear D. This CDR3 is 10 amino acids long. V gave up 10 bases and J gave up 2 bases, with 4 bases separating them. Germline V gives CDR1 MNHEY, CDR2 SMNVEV (reference sequence). CDR3: CAIDTDTQYF. CDR3 coding DNA: TGTGCCATAGACACAGATACGCAGTATTTT.

DNA of the CDR3: TGTGCCAGCAGCTCTAGCGGGAGTCTGGATACGCAGTATTTT. Amino acid sequence: CASSSSGSLDTQYF. This chain links TRBV7-8 with TRBJ2-3; TRBD2 matches 10 bases. From germline, CDR1 is SGHVS and CDR2 FQNEAQ. There are 14 residues in the CDR3. The junction had 4 bases not matched to a gene; V was cut back by 4 bases and J by 6 bases.

The chain is built from TRBV29-1 and TRBJ1-4, with D perhaps TRBD1 (5 bases). This CDR3 is built from 12 residues. Per the germline V gene, CDR1 is SQVTM and CDR2 is ANQGSEA. Trimming took 6 bases from V and 4 from J, leaving 9 bases between them. The CDR3 region is CSVGQDNEKLFF. In nucleotides, the CDR3 is TGCAGCGTGGGGCAGGATAATGAAAAACTGTTTTTT.

This chain uses TRBV19 with TRBJ1-5; D not certain. The CDR3 runs to 13 residues. CDR1 and CDR2 from the germline V gene are LNHDA and SQIVND (reference sequence). Trimming left V 7 bases short and J 7 bases short, with 14 bases between. CDR3 sequence (DNA): TGTGCCAGTATCCCCCCCCGCGGGCAGCCCCAGCATTTT. Amino acid sequence: CASIPPRGQPQHF.